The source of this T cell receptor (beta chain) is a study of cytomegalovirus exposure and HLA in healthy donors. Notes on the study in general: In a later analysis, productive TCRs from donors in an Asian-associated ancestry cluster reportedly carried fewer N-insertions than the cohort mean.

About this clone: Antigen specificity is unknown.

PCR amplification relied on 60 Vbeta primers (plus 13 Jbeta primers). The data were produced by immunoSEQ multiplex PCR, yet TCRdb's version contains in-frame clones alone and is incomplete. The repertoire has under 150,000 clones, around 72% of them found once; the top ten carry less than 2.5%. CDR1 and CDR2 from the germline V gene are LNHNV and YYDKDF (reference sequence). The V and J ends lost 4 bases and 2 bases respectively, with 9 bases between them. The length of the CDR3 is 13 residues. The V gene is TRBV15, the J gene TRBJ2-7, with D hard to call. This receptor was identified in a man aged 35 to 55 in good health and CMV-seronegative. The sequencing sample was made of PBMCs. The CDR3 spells CATSTAGTYEQYF. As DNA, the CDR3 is TGTGCCACCAGCACGGCAGGCACCTACGAGCAGTACTTC.